The source of this T cell receptor (beta chain) is a study of CD8 T cells in ankylosing spondylitis. Whole-study results and caveats: Reactive arthritis synovial fluid and blood previously showed some of these motif variants. According to the report, clones linked to the disease were significantly enriched in matched synovial fluid samples taken from ankylosing spondylitis patients. Ankylosing spondylitis blood appeared to be characterized by a TCR beta motif of 8 or 9 highly homologous variants. Disease-linked clones bore a CD8+ phenotype and were relatively rare in peripheral blood.

Trimming removed 4 bases at V and 4 bases at J, with 14 bases between. The CDR3 loop spans 15 amino acids. CDR1 and CDR2 (germline): SGHTA, FQGNSA. This clonotype was seen repeatedly, ten times or more. Its specificity is unknown. TCRdb analysed the 5' RACE reads with MiXCR anew, one entry per CDR3 protein. The table shows 200,000 or so distinct CDR3 sequences, with 10% to 15% occurring only once. The sequence was obtained from a female donor with ankylosing spondylitis or in good health (not recorded which). The gene calls are TRBV7-2 and TRBJ2-1, with D unclear. The specimen sequenced was blood, either unsorted or a sorted T cell fraction (not recorded which). The CDR3 here is CASSSVGVSYNEQFF. In DNA form, the CDR3 reads TGTGCCAGCAGCTCAGTAGGCGTTTCATACAATGAGCAGTTCTTC.